This section outlines one T cell receptor (beta chain) sequence together with its context. The table came from immunoSEQ multiplex PCR; TCRdb's copy has only in-frame clones and leaves some out. Of about 45,000 clones in the sample, around 90% are singletons; the top ten hold less than 3.5%. CDR1 and CDR2 (germline): LGHNT, FRNRAP. V lost 2 bases and J lost 4; bases outside the gene matches: 5. This CDR3 has 15 residues. This specimen belongs to a study of T cell changes during pregnancy in multiple sclerosis. The clonotype comes from a female donor with multiple sclerosis, enrolled in a pregnancy study. The chain uses TRBV12-5 and TRBJ2-7; 10 bases fit TRBD1. The sequenced sample was CD8+ T cells from peripheral blood mononuclear cells, obtained in the second trimester of pregnancy. For the CDR3, the DNA is TGTGCTAGTGGTTTGTTCCGGGACAGGGGATACGAGCAGTACTTC. It encodes CASGLFRDRGYEQYF. The full variable domain, its missing parts supplied by reference TRBV12-5 and TRBJ2-7, is DARVTQTPRHKVTEMGQEVTMRCQPILGHNTVFWYRQTMMQGLELLAYFRNRAPLDDSGMPKDRFSAEMPDATLATLKIQPSEPRDSAVYFCASGLFRDRGYEQYFGPGTRLTVT.